This T cell receptor beta chain was recorded in a study of T cell clonotyping in hematopoietic cell transplantation. At the level of the study: Recipients' pretransplant samples followed cytoreduction. Study outcomes and limitations: After transplant, recipient diversity fell while pathologically expanded clonotypes grew through day 180. Cells were unsorted, so CD4 and CD8 contributions were not separated. Few recipient clonotypes overlapped donors; over 95% were de novo at given depth.

Time point reported: recipient sample about 28 days before transplant, after cytoreduction. Details on this clone: Its antigen is unidentified.

Repertoires were generated with immunoSEQ multiplex PCR, while TCRdb's copy carries only in-frame clones and drops some. The sample shows tens of thousands of clones, around 96% of them seen only once. Germline CDR1 SNHLY, CDR2 FYNNEI. There are 15 residues in the CDR3. Trimming removed 6 bases from V and 4 bases from J; junction bases left unmatched: 8. This receptor was obtained from a woman aged 45-59 years with acute myeloid leukemia. Some clones in this sample may be carry-over from other donors' samples. The chain carries TRBV2 and TRBJ2-3; 9 bases agree with TRBD2. The sample consisted of peripheral blood mononuclear cells, taken before stem cell transplant. The CDR3 region is CASSLGRGGPDTQYF. CDR3 DNA: TGTGCCAGCAGCCTAGGGCGGGGGGGCCCAGATACGCAGTATTTT. Combining the CDR3 with reference TRBV2 and TRBJ2-3 gives the whole variable domain EPEVTQTPSHQVTQMGQEVILRCVPISNHLYFYWYRQILGQKVEFLVSFYNNEISEKSEIFDDQFSVERPDGSNFTLKIRSTKLEDSAMYFCASSLGRGGPDTQYFGPGTRLTVL.